The 21 T cell receptor beta chains below come from one sample, sequenced in a study of OX40 agonist ivuxolimab in advanced cancers. Generated by immunoSEQ multiplex PCR, the TCRdb table keeps only in-frame clones and is missing some. Seen here are about 65,000 clones, around 93% observed once, and the top ten hold 1.5% to 2%. This specimen was CD4+ or CD8+ T cells sorted from blood, taken in a trial of the OX40 agonist ivuxolimab. These receptors were collected from an adult with an advanced solid tumor such as melanoma, head and neck, liver or kidney cancer.

This clone occurred once. V usage is TRBV10-3 and J usage is TRBJ2-1, with D uncertain. Trimming took off 0 bases at V and 0 bases at J, with 6 bases between the two ends. The germline CDR1 and CDR2 sequences are ENHRY and SYGVKD. The CDR3 contains 15 residues. The CDR3 nucleotides read TGTGCCATCAGTGAGTCGGTAGGCTCCTACAATGAGCAGTTCTTC. Translation gives CAISESVGSYNEQFF.

The chain joins TRBV5-8 to TRBJ2-5; no firm D call. The CDR3 spans 13 residues. In germline, CDR1 is SGHTS, CDR2 YDEGEE. V lost 2 bases to trimming and J lost 1 base, with 6 bases between them. CDR3 sequence (DNA): TGTGCCAGCAGCTTTGTAGGCCAAGAGACCCAGTACTTC. As protein: CASSFVGQETQYF.

This chain joins TRBV9 and TRBJ2-1; TRBD2 agrees at 12 bases. Germline CDR1 is SGDLS and CDR2 is YYNGEE. The V segment lost 2 bases and the J segment 0 bases; nucleotides outside the gene matches: 6. The CDR3 extends over 18 amino acids. This chain's CDR3 is CASSVDGLAGSSYNEQFF. The CDR3 DNA reads TGTGCCAGCAGCGTTGATGGACTAGCGGGAAGCTCCTACAATGAGCAGTTCTTC.

This rearrangement joins TRBV5-1 to TRBJ1-2; no clear D gene. V lost 1 base and J lost 1, with 8 bases in between. The CDR3 is 14 residues long. CDR1 is SGHRS and CDR2 is YFSETQ in the germline V gene. This chain's CDR3 is CASSLLQSNYGYTF. The CDR3, as DNA: TGCGCCAGCAGCTTGTTACAGAGTAACTATGGCTACACCTTC.

The J gene is TRBJ2-3, the V gene TRBV19, with D unclear. V was clipped by 1 base and J by 0 bases, with 11 bases between them. Germline CDR1 and CDR2: LNHDA and SQIVND (reference sequence). The CDR3 consists of 16 residues. The CDR3 spells CASSIVPRSSTDTQYF. The CDR3 region has the DNA TGTGCCAGTAGTATAGTGCCCAGATCTAGCACAGATACGCAGTATTTT.

This clone was seen just once. The gene calls are TRBV27 and TRBJ2-2; D not resolved. The CDR3 runs 12 residues. Germline V gene lookup returns CDR1 MNHEY and CDR2 SMNVEV (reference sequence). The V and J ends lost 5 bases and 2 bases respectively, with 3 bases between them. CDR3 protein: CASSLNTGELFF. CDR3 bases: TGTGCCAGCAGTCTCAACACCGGGGAGCTGTTTTTT.

The CDR3 sequence: CASTGGGPMNTEAFF. The CDR3 region has the DNA TGTGCCAGCACCGGGGGGGGGCCGATGAACACTGAAGCTTTCTTT. This rearrangement joins TRBV28 to TRBJ1-1; a possible D gene is TRBD1 (6 bases). The CDR3 totals 15 residues. Trimming removed 7 bases at V and 0 bases at J, with 15 bases between. Germline V lookup: CDR1 MDHEN, CDR2 SYDVKM.

On this clone: Other DNA sequences in the sample encode the same CDR3. This CDR3 is CASSLTENTEAFF. The CDR3 bases are TGTGCCAGCAGCTTAACAGAAAACACTGAAGCTTTCTTT. The V call is TRBV7-2, the J call TRBJ1-1; D is ambiguous. This CDR3 contains 13 residues. V lost 2 bases and J lost 2, with 6 bases in between. Germline V gene sequence: CDR1 SGHTA, CDR2 FQGNSA.

The V gene is TRBV5-6, the J gene TRBJ1-3; 8 positions match TRBD1. This CDR3 is 15 amino acids long. Germline V gene sequence: CDR1 SGHDT, CDR2 YYEEEE. The junction had 3 bases not matched to a gene; V was cut back by 2 bases and J by 2 bases. The CDR3 loop is CASSFYRGAGNTIYF. DNA of the CDR3: TGTGCCAGCAGCTTCTACAGGGGGGCTGGAAACACCATATATTTT.

The chain uses TRBV7-2 and TRBJ1-4, with D possibly being TRBD1 (5 bases). With 5 bases removed from V and 5 bases from J, the gap between germline ends came to 12 bases. Germline assignment: CDR1 SGHTA and CDR2 FQGNSA. This CDR3 has 14 amino acids. The CDR3 DNA follows: TGTGCCAGCAGCACAGGCTTACAGAATGAAAAACTGTTTTTT. Its translation is CASSTGLQNEKLFF.

This clone was picked up one time. V usage is TRBV4-3 and J usage is TRBJ2-1; 7 bases align to TRBD1. Trimming cost V 2 bases and J 8 bases; bases outside gene matches: 18. The V gene's germline CDR1 is LGHNA and CDR2 YSLEER. This CDR3 is 18 amino acids long. CDR3 loop: CASSQLRQGLVDGHEQFF. The CDR3 nucleotides are TGCGCCAGCAGCCAACTCAGACAGGGCCTAGTAGATGGCCATGAGCAGTTCTTC.

J is TRBJ2-1 and V is TRBV11-2; the match to TRBD1 covers 9 bases. This CDR3 spans 15 amino acids. V shed 5 bases, J shed 3 bases, and the junction held 5 bases outside the gene matches. The germline V gene has CDR1 SGHAT and CDR2 FQNNGV. The CDR3 DNA is TGTGCCAGCAGCCGAGGGGGACAGGGCTACAATGAGCAGTTCTTC. Protein product: CASSRGGQGYNEQFF. Looking up the rest from reference TRBV11-2 and TRBJ2-1 gives the full variable domain: EAGVAQSPRYKIIEKRQSVAFWCNPISGHATLYWYQQILGQGPKLLIQFQNNGVVDDSQLPKDRFSAERLKGVDSTLKIQPAKLEDSAVYLCASSRGGQGYNEQFFGPGTRLTVL.

The chain has TRBV2 and TRBJ1-5; TRBD1 matches at 9 bases. Germline V gene data show CDR1 as SNHLY and CDR2 as FYNNEI. The CDR3 sequence is 14 residues long. With V trimmed by 5 bases and J by 5 bases, 4 bases remained unmatched. CDR3 sequence (DNA): TGTGCCAGCAGTACAGGGGGCTTGGATCAGCCCCAGCATTTT. It yields the protein CASSTGGLDQPQHF. The full variable domain, in which reference TRBV2 and TRBJ1-5 provide the parts outside the CDR3, is EPEVTQTPSHQVTQMGQEVILRCVPISNHLYFYWYRQILGQKVEFLVSFYNNEISEKSEIFDDQFSVERPDGSNFTLKIRSTKLEDSAMYFCASSTGGLDQPQHFGDGTRLSIL.

The chain joins TRBV5-1 to TRBJ2-1; TRBD2 matches 9 bases. V was clipped by 0 bases and J by 6 bases; unmatched bases: 10. There are 17 residues in the CDR3. Per the germline V gene, CDR1 is SGHRS and CDR2 is YFSETQ. CDR3: CASSLALASGVGNEQFF. CDR3 DNA sequence: TGCGCCAGCAGCTTGGCCCTGGCTAGCGGGGTTGGCAATGAGCAGTTCTTC.

The chain recombines TRBV10-1 with TRBJ1-3; 8 nucleotides match TRBD1. CDR3 length equals 16 residues. The junction had 11 bases not matched to a gene; V was cut back by 6 bases and J by 4 bases. Germline assignment: CDR1 WNHNN and CDR2 SYGVQD (reference sequence). The CDR3 protein is CASSPGTGPSGNTIYF. In DNA form, the CDR3 reads TGCGCCAGCAGCCCCGGGACAGGACCGTCGGGAAACACCATATATTTT.

V is TRBV7-3 and J is TRBJ1-1; D is unresolved. This CDR3 has 15 amino acids. Deletions cut 1 base from V and 1 base from J, with 10 bases between. Germline CDR1 SGHTA, CDR2 FQGTGA. This CDR3 reads CASSLMPPPNTEAFF. The DNA of the CDR3 is TGTGCCAGCAGCTTAATGCCCCCACCGAACACTGAAGCTTTCTTT.

The chain employs TRBV6-1 and TRBJ2-3; D gene unclear. Looked up from germline, CDR1 is MNHNS and CDR2 is SASEGT. The CDR3 loop spans 13 amino acids. The V and J ends lost 1 base and 2 bases respectively, with 4 bases between them. CDR3 loop: CASSEGLTDTQYF. For the CDR3, the DNA is TGTGCCAGCAGTGAAGGCCTCACAGATACGCAGTATTTT.

This rearrangement joins TRBV5-6 to TRBJ2-5; the D gene is possibly TRBD1 (6 bases). This CDR3 has 15 amino acids. The ends were cut back, 5 bases at V and 5 bases at J, with 19 bases in the middle. CDR1 and CDR2 (germline): SGHDT, YYEEEE. CDR3 protein: CASRPNREMWETQYF. DNA of the CDR3: TGTGCCAGCAGGCCAAACAGGGAGATGTGGGAGACCCAGTACTTC. Supplemented by reference TRBV5-6 and TRBJ2-5, the full variable domain reads DAGVTQSPTHLIKTRGQQVTLRCSPKSGHDTVSWYQQALGQGPQFIFQYYEEEERQRGNFPDRFSGHQFPNYSSELNVNALLLGDSALYLCASRPNREMWETQYFGPGTRLLVL.

The V gene is TRBV30, the J gene TRBJ2-1; the D gene is possibly TRBD1 (5 bases). Between the trimmed V and J ends, which lost 1 base and 1 base, there was a span of 8 bases. Germline assignment: CDR1 GTSNPN and CDR2 SVGIG (reference sequence). CDR3 length equals 14 residues. The chain's CDR3 is CAWSASGSYNEQFF. The CDR3 nucleotides read TGTGCCTGGAGTGCGTCAGGGTCCTACAATGAGCAGTTCTTC.

This chain uses TRBV30 with TRBJ1-1; 7 positions match TRBD1. V dropped 2 bases and J dropped 3; count of bases not matched to a gene: 6. CDR1 and CDR2 (germline): GTSNPN, SVGIG (reference sequence). This CDR3 is built from 14 residues. DNA for the CDR3: TGTGCCTGGAGTCGACTACAGGGGTACACTGAAGCTTTCTTT. As protein: CAWSRLQGYTEAFF.

The chain employs TRBV5-1 and TRBJ1-2; 9 nucleotides agree with TRBD1. J was trimmed by 4 bases and V by 4 bases; bases with no gene match: 8. The V gene's germline CDR1 is SGHRS and CDR2 YFSETQ. The CDR3 sequence is 15 residues long. The CDR3 here is CASSEGTGTFYGYTF. In DNA, the CDR3 is TGCGCCAGCAGCGAGGGGACAGGGACCTTCTATGGCTACACCTTC.